A single sample gave rise to the 9 T cell receptor beta chains below, sequenced in a study of blood T cell repertoires in COVID-19. Repertoires were generated with immunoSEQ multiplex PCR, while TCRdb's copy carries only in-frame clones and drops some. The sample has tens of thousands of clones, approximately 90% seen once. Source material: peripheral blood. These receptors were collected from a woman in her 50s with active or convalescent COVID-19.

This rearrangement joins TRBV6-5 to TRBJ2-3; 7 bases are a match to TRBD1. The CDR3 is made up of 16 amino acids. Trimming at V came to 3 bases and at J to 4 bases, leaving 10 bases not matched to a gene. Per germline, CDR1 MNHEY and CDR2 SVGAGI. CDR3 in amino acids: CASSYGLNRGADTQYF. CDR3 in DNA: TGTGCCAGCAGTTATGGACTCAACAGGGGTGCAGATACGCAGTATTTT.

The chain uses TRBV30 and TRBJ1-2, with 9 nucleotides matching TRBD1. The CDR3 length is 13 residues. Losses at the gene ends were 3 bases for V and 3 bases for J; bases not matched to a gene: 2. CDR1 and CDR2 from the germline V gene are GTSNPN and SVGIG (reference sequence). The CDR3 DNA reads TGTGCCTGGAGAAGGACAGGGGACTATGGCTACACCTTC. Encoded protein: CAWRRTGDYGYTF.

The genes are TRBV10-2 and TRBJ1-6, with 8 bases lining up with TRBD1. CDR1 is WSHSY, CDR2 SAAADI, per germline. Trimming at V came to 8 bases and at J to 7 bases, leaving 10 bases not matched to a gene. CDR3 size: 15 residues. CDR3 sequence: CASEPLRGQNSPLHF. CDR3 coding DNA: TGCGCCAGCGAGCCTCTCAGGGGGCAGAATTCACCCCTCCACTTT.

Only one count was recorded for this clone. The rearrangement links TRBV4-1 to TRBJ1-1, with no clear D. The ends were cut back, 0 bases at V and 3 bases at J, with 8 bases in the middle. This CDR3 has 14 residues. CDR1 and CDR2 (germline): MGHRA, YSYEKL. CDR3 nucleotide sequence: TGCGCCAGCAGCCAAGATCTTTCCGACACTGAAGCTTTCTTT. Protein: CASSQDLSDTEAFF.

V gene TRBV24-1 combines with J gene TRBJ2-1, with 10 nucleotides matching TRBD1. V shed 4 bases and J 5 bases; nucleotides not matched to a gene: 7. The CDR3 extends over 16 amino acids. CDR1 KGHDR and CDR2 SFDVKD come from the germline V gene. This CDR3 is CATSDPGQGGNNEQFF. Written as DNA, the CDR3 is TGTGCCACCAGTGACCCCGGACAGGGGGGGAACAATGAGCAGTTCTTC.

The chain combines TRBV19 with TRBJ1-2; the D gene is possibly TRBD1 (6 bases). Germline values: CDR1 LNHDA, CDR2 SQIVND (reference sequence). Trimming removed 7 bases at V and 0 bases at J, with 12 bases between. The CDR3 runs 14 residues. Here the CDR3 reads CASTDSTANYGYTF. For the CDR3, the DNA is TGTGCCAGTACGGACAGTACAGCTAACTATGGCTACACCTTC.

The chain uses TRBV19 and TRBJ1-2; the match to TRBD1 covers 8 bases. The CDR3 contains 13 residues. V shed 10 bases and J 3 bases; nucleotides not matched to a gene: 7. The V gene's germline CDR1 is LNHDA and CDR2 SQIVND (reference sequence). This chain's CDR3 is CAMTGARYYGYTF. DNA of the CDR3: TGTGCCATGACAGGGGCCCGATACTATGGCTACACCTTC.

The genes are TRBV18 and TRBJ1-1, with 10 bases matching TRBD1. The CDR3 length is 15 residues. V dropped 2 bases and J dropped 4; count of bases not matched to a gene: 4. The germline V gene encodes CDR1 KGHSH and CDR2 LQKENI. DNA for the CDR3: TGTGCCAGCTCACCAAGGGGACAGGGGCTCACTGAAGCTTTCTTT. Translating gives CASSPRGQGLTEAFF.

CDR3 loop: CAWSPQQGIYGYTF. DNA for the CDR3: TGTGCCTGGAGCCCCCAACAGGGTATCTATGGCTACACCTTC. The V gene is TRBV30, the J gene TRBJ1-2, with D possibly being TRBD1 (6 bases). Trimming left V 3 bases short and J 4 bases short, with 15 bases between. CDR3 size: 14 residues. From germline, CDR1 is GTSNPN and CDR2 SVGIG (reference sequence). Using reference TRBV30 and TRBJ1-2 for the parts outside the CDR3, the full variable domain is SQTIHQWPATLVQPVGSPLSLECTVEGTSNPNLYWYRQAAGRGLQLLFYSVGIGQISSEVPQNLSASRPQDRQFILSSKKLLLSDSGFYLCAWSPQQGIYGYTFGSGTRLTVV.